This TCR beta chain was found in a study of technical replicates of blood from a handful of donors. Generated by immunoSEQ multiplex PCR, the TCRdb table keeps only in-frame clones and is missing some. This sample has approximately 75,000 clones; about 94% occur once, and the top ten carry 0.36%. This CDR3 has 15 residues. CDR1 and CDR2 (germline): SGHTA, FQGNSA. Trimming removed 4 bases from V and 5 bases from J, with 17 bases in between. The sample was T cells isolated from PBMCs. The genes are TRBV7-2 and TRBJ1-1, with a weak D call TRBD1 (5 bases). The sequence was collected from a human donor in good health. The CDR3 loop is CASSSNTPGQTEAFF. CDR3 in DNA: TGTGCCAGCAGCTCAAACACCCCAGGGCAAACTGAAGCTTTCTTT.